This T cell receptor beta chain was captured by sequencing in a study of cytomegalovirus exposure and HLA in healthy donors. PCR amplification relied on 60 Vbeta primers (plus 13 Jbeta primers). Sequencing used immunoSEQ multiplex PCR; TCRdb keeps in-frame clones, though not all of them. The repertoire holds around 140,000 clones, with about 76% as singletons. Germline V gene sequence: CDR1 MNHEY, CDR2 SVGAGI. The CDR3 is made up of 15 amino acids. V shed 6 bases and J 7 bases; nucleotides not matched to a gene: 14. Concerning this clone itself: Its antigen remains unidentified.

Overall study findings and caveats: Excluded: some indistinguishable V segments such as TRBV6-2 and TRBV6-3. Cytomegalovirus status was reportedly diagnosed by the classifier with high sensitivity and specificity. Reportedly, fewer N-insertions than the approximately 690-donor mean appeared in an Asian-associated ancestry cluster in a later analysis.

Sequencing was performed on PBMCs. The clonotype was recovered from a male donor in good health and CMV-seronegative. The chain recombines TRBV6-5 with TRBJ1-2; 7 positions match TRBD1. The CDR3 reads CASRNRDRHIAGYTF. CDR3 nucleotides: TGTGCCAGCAGGAACCGGGACAGACACATTGCTGGCTACACCTTC.